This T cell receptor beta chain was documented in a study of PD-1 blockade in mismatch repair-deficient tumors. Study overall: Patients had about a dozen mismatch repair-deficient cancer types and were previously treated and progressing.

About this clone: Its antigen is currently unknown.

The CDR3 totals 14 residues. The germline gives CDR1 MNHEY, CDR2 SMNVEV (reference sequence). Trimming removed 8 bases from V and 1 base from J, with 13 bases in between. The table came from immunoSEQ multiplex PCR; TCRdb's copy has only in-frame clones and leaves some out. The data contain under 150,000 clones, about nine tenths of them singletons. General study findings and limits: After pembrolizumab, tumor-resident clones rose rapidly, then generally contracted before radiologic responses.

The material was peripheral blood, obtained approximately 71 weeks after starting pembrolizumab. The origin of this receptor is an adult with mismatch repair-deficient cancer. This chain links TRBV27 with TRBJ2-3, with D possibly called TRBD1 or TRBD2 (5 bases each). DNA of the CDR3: TGTGCCAGCTCAGGGATCGGGGGCACAGATACGCAGTATTTT. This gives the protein CASSGIGGTDTQYF.